The present TCR beta chain was sequenced within a study of human T cells and chemical hapten exposure. Study as a whole: In the sensitization step, 2% DPC was placed on approximately 2 cm by approximately 2 cm of upper inner arm skin. Patients, chiefly female, had alopecia areata, totalis or universalis. Small discrepancies in pooled library volume mainly accounted for the varying TCR yields per sample.

Time point defined: patch test 1, 2 weeks after DPC sensitization. Treatment specified: therapeutic diphenylcyclopropenone sensitization with weekly scalp DPC. This clonotype came up many times. Using its own MiXCR run on the RACE reads, TCRdb lists one record per CDR3 protein. Among about 380,000 distinct CDR3 sequences listed, roughly 5% were seen once. The CDR3 is 12 amino acids. Between the trimmed V and J ends, which lost 5 bases and 5 bases, there was a span of 7 bases. The germline CDR1 and CDR2 sequences are SGHVS and FNYEAQ. The rearrangement joins TRBV7-6 to TRBJ2-1; the D gene is possibly TRBD1 (5 bases). Here the sequenced sample was whole blood, taken in connection with sensitization to the hapten diphenylcyclopropenone (DPC). This TCR derives from a woman between 50 and 59 years old with alopecia areata. Some clones in this sample may be carry-over from other donors' samples. For the CDR3, the DNA is TGTGCCAGCAGCCTGACAGACAATGAGCAGTTCTTC. Translated, it gives CASSLTDNEQFF.